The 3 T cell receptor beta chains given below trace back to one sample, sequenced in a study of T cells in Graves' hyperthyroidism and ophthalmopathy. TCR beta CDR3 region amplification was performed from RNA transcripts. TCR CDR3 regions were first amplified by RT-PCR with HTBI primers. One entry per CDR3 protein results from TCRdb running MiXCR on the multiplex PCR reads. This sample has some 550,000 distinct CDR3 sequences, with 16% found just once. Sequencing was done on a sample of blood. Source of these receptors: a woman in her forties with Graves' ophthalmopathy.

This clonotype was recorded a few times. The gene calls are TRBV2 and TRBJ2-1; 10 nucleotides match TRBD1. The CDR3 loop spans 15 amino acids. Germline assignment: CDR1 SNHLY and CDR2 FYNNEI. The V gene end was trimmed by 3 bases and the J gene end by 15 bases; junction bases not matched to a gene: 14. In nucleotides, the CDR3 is TGTGCCAGCAGTGACCCGCCACGACAGGGGGCTAAAGGGTTCTTC. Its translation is CASSDPPRQGAKGFF.

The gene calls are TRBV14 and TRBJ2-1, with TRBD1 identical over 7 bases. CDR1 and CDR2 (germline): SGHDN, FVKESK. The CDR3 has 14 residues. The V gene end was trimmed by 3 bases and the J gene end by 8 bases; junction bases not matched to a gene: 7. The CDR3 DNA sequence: TGTGCCAGCAGCCATCGACAGGGTCGATATGAGCAGTTCTTC. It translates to CASSHRQGRYEQFF.

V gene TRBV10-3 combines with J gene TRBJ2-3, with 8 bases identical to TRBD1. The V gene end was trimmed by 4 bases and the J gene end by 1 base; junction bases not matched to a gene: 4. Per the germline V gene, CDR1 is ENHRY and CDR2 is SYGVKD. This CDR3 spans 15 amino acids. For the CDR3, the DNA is TGTGCCATCAGTGCCGGACAGGGAGGCACAGATACGCAGTATTTT. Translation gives CAISAGQGGTDTQYF.